The clone carrying this T cell receptor (beta chain) was recorded a few times. This sample was taken from a study of cytomegalovirus exposure and HLA in healthy donors. Use of 60 Vbeta and 13 Jbeta primers characterized the PCR. The method was immunoSEQ multiplex PCR; TCRdb's version includes in-frame clones alone and lacks a portion of them. The sample includes 150,000 to 200,000 clones, 80% of them seen just once. The germline V gene encodes CDR1 MRHNA and CDR2 SNTAGT. V was pared by 3 bases and J by 10 bases, with 10 bases of the junction left unmatched. The CDR3 sequence is 15 residues long. The receptor comes from a boy younger than 18 in good health and CMV-seronegative. The J gene is TRBJ2-1, the V gene TRBV6-4, with 9 bases aligning to TRBD2. Sequences were obtained from PBMCs. This chain's CDR3 is CASSEAGGPVEEQFF. CDR3 bases: TGTGCCAGCAGTGAGGCGGGAGGGCCGGTGGAAGAGCAGTTCTTC.